Sequencing of this T cell receptor beta chain was carried out in a study of blood T cell repertoires in COVID-19. The wider study: T cells, B-cell-depleted T cells, or PBMCs supplied cDNA or gDNA.

Only in-frame clones appear in the TCRdb table, and some are missing; sequencing was by immunoSEQ multiplex PCR. Of around 130,000 clones listed, around 81% are singletons. About this clone: Other DNA sequences in the sample encode the same CDR3.

The CDR3 sequence is 13 residues long. V gave up 0 bases and J gave up 1 base, with 5 bases separating them. From germline, CDR1 is SGHDT and CDR2 YYEEEE. The receptor was derived from a human donor in a cohort sampled during active COVID-19. The sample consisted of peripheral blood. J is TRBJ2-7 and V is TRBV5-6; no firm D call. CDR3 region: CASSLGQSYEQYF. For the CDR3, the DNA is TGTGCCAGCAGCTTGGGGCAGTCCTACGAGCAGTACTTC. The whole variable domain, remainder taken from reference TRBV5-6 and TRBJ2-7, is DAGVTQSPTHLIKTRGQQVTLRCSPKSGHDTVSWYQQALGQGPQFIFQYYEEEERQRGNFPDRFSGHQFPNYSSELNVNALLLGDSALYLCASSLGQSYEQYFGPGTRLTVT.